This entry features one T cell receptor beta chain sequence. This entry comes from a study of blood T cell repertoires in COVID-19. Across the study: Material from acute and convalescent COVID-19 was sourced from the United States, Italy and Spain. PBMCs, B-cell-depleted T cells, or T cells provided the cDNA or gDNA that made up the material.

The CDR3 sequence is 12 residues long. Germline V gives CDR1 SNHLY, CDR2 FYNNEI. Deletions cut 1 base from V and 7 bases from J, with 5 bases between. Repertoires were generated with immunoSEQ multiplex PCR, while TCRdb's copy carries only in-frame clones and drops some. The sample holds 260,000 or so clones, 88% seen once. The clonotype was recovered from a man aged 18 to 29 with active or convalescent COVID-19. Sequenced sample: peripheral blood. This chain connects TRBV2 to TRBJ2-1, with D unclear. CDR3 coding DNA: TGTGCCAGCAGTGAAGGAGGAAATGAGCAGTTCTTC. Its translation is CASSEGGNEQFF.